This T cell receptor beta chain emerged from a study of response to subunit inactivated influenza vaccine (dated by TCRdb to the late 2010s). Notes on the research overall: The study used deep quantitative T cell receptor repertoire profiling to track responses to a trivalent subunit inactivated influenza vaccine.

The library was made by RT-PCR. Instrument on record: Illumina HiSeq 2500. In-frame beta chains were kept once TCRdb had trimmed the public reads at Q25 with fastp and called clones with MiXCR. Each CDR3 protein gets just one entry, which takes the most common genes and DNA from the rows behind it. In all, the sample holds around 470,000 distinct CDR3 sequences, and approximately 7.3% of those were seen once. The leading ten clones occupy 13% of the sample. The CDR3 holds 10 amino acids from the cysteine to the phenylalanine. Only CDR3 DNA is held: 30 bases, read in frame from base 1. The study at large found these results: The authors proposed that each seasonal influenza vaccination may bring in only a limited number of new T cells.

A few counts support this clonotype. Its antigen target is currently unknown. Per-nucleotide qualities are absent, and no much larger clonotype sits a single base away. The TCR sequence derives from a man aged 45 to 75 who received an inactivated influenza vaccine. Donor details come from another sample of the same person, matched by shared clones. This chain joins TRBV21-1 to TRBJ2-7. TRBV21-1 corresponds to a pseudogene. The specimen comprised PBMCs from blood, sampled about 24 months after vaccination. The nucleotide sequence is TGTGCCAGCAGCAACAACGAGCAGTACTTC. This gives the protein CASSNNEQYF.